What follows are 32 T cell receptor beta chains derived from one specimen sequenced in a study of T cells in tuberculosis. Time point reported: new active TB diagnosis, blood taken before or within 7 days of starting treatment. Data came from immunoSEQ multiplex PCR; TCRdb stores just in-frame clones and leaves some out. The table lists about 5,500 clones, 97% of them singletons. Sequenced material: PBMCs, taken at tuberculosis diagnosis. These receptors all stem from an adult with tuberculosis.

To note about this clone: A junction end diverges from the germline sequence, so it may reflect a read error. The chain employs TRBV30 and TRBJ1-2; D might be TRBD1 (6 bases). CDR1 and CDR2 (germline): GTSNPN, SVGIG (reference sequence). The CDR3 totals 11 residues. CDR3 in DNA: TGTGTCTGGAGTGAGACAGGCTCTAGGACCTTC. Protein product: CVWSETGSRTF.

The J gene is TRBJ1-1, the V gene TRBV5-1; D not certain. CDR3 length equals 14 residues. From germline, CDR1 is SGHRS and CDR2 YFSETQ. V dropped 3 bases and J dropped 1 base, with 10 bases sitting between them. The CDR3 spells CASSSYGPNTEAFF. Written as DNA, the CDR3 is TGCGCCAGCAGCTCGTACGGTCCGAACACTGAAGCTTTCTTT.

As DNA, the CDR3 is TGTGCCAGCAGCGTCCCCGACGGAGCCTGGTCCTACAATGAGCAGTTCTTC. Its translation is CASSVPDGAWSYNEQFF. The chain couples TRBV9 to TRBJ2-1; D gene uncertain. Germline CDR1 reads SGDLS; CDR2 reads YYNGEE. CDR3 length: 17 residues. V dropped 2 bases and J dropped 1 base, with 16 bases sitting between them.

This clone was found once. The chain links TRBV20-1 to TRBJ1-2, with D perhaps TRBD1 (5 bases). The CDR3 contains 11 residues. Germline values: CDR1 DFQATT, CDR2 SNEGSKA (reference sequence). V dropped 7 bases and J dropped 2 bases, with 8 bases sitting between them. CDR3 protein: CSVGANYGYTF. The CDR3 nucleotides read TGCAGTGTTGGGGCAAACTATGGCTACACCTTC.

The chain recombines TRBV27 with TRBJ1-4, with D maybe TRBD1 (5 bases). Trimming removed 3 bases at V and 7 bases at J, with 15 bases between. The germline gives CDR1 MNHEY, CDR2 SMNVEV (reference sequence). This CDR3 region has 15 residues. CDR3 in amino acids: CASSFWGDGSEKLFF. As DNA, the CDR3 is TGTGCCAGCAGTTTTTGGGGGGACGGCAGTGAAAAACTGTTTTTT.

The rearrangement joins TRBV19 to TRBJ1-2, with 9 nucleotides matching TRBD1. Germline-derived CDR1 and CDR2 are LNHDA and SQIVND (reference sequence). With 4 bases clipped from V and 7 bases from J, the junction kept 10 bases outside the gene matches. The CDR3 extends over 15 amino acids. The CDR3 DNA follows: TGTGCCAGTAGTAACACCCCGACAGGGGGTCGTGGCTACACCTTC. It is translated as CASSNTPTGGRGYTF.

The CDR3 loop is CASSGGAEAFF. The CDR3 DNA reads TGTGCCAGCAGTGGAGGAGCTGAAGCTTTCTTT. This sequence joins TRBV2 and TRBJ1-1; no reliable D call. From germline, CDR1 is SNHLY and CDR2 FYNNEI. This CDR3 has 11 residues. V shed 4 bases and J shed 6 bases, with 6 bases lying between them.

The J gene is TRBJ2-3, the V gene TRBV19, with 12 bases identical to TRBD2. This CDR3 region has 15 residues. Germline assignment: CDR1 LNHDA and CDR2 SQIVND (reference sequence). The J segment lost 5 bases and the V segment lost 7 bases, leaving 7 bases of the junction unmatched. The CDR3 bases are TGTGCCAGTATTGAGACTAGCGGGAGAGTAGATACGCAGTATTTT. Protein sequence: CASIETSGRVDTQYF.

The rearrangement joins TRBV6-1 to TRBJ1-5, with 7 bases lining up with TRBD1. V shed 8 bases, J shed 2 bases, and the junction held 9 bases outside the gene matches. The CDR3 covers 15 residues. Germline V gives CDR1 MNHNS, CDR2 SASEGT. CDR3 nucleotides: TGTGCCAGCGCGTTTTCAGGACAGGGCAATCAGCCCCAGCATTTT. Protein product: CASAFSGQGNQPQHF.

This clone was seen only once. The chain combines TRBV10-3 with TRBJ1-1; D is unclear. The germline V and J ends were trimmed by 11 bases and 4 bases, with 17 bases remaining between them. The germline gives CDR1 ENHRY, CDR2 SYGVKD. The CDR3 covers 13 residues. The CDR3 nucleotides read TGTGCCTCGGGGAAGGGTGGCGGCACTGAAGCTTTCTTT. This gives the protein CASGKGGGTEAFF.

This clone was counted only a few times. The chain combines TRBV5-4 with TRBJ2-3; possible D gene TRBD2, 6 bases. CDR3 length equals 15 residues. Germline V CDR1 and CDR2: SGHNT, YYREEE (reference sequence). V was clipped by 2 bases and J by 6 bases, with 16 bases between them. The CDR3 bases are TGTGCCAGCAGCTTCCCGGGGGTGGACGAGGATACGCAGTATTTT. This translates into CASSFPGVDEDTQYF.

The rearrangement links TRBV30 to TRBJ1-2; perhaps TRBD1 as D (5 bases). The CDR3 has 16 residues. V lost 5 bases to trimming and J lost 3 bases, with 22 bases between them. Germline-derived CDR1 and CDR2 are GTSNPN and SVGIG (reference sequence). The CDR3 DNA follows: TGTGCCTGGGATTTTATTAGGACATTTCAGGACTATGGCTACACCTTC. Protein: CAWDFIRTFQDYGYTF.

This rearrangement joins TRBV4-1 to TRBJ1-1; TRBD1 matches 8 bases. Germline V CDR1 and CDR2: MGHRA, YSYEKL. V dropped 0 bases and J dropped 5; count of bases not matched to a gene: 8. The CDR3 contains 16 residues. CDR3 DNA sequence: TGCGCCAGCAGCCAAGATGGTCAGGGGGCCGATACTGAAGCTTTCTTT. Translated: CASSQDGQGADTEAFF.

V and J are TRBV2 and TRBJ2-2; 9 bases are shared with TRBD1. This CDR3 has 15 residues. Trimming removed 6 bases from V and 3 bases from J; junction bases left unmatched: 5. In germline, CDR1 is SNHLY, CDR2 FYNNEI. The CDR3 DNA reads TGTGCCAGCAGGAGGGACAGGGTGGACACCGGGGAGCTGTTTTTT. Translation: CASRRDRVDTGELFF.

The chain recombines TRBV2 with TRBJ2-5; 10 bases line up with TRBD2. The CDR3 contains 15 residues. Trimming cost V 2 bases and J 5 bases; bases outside gene matches: 5. Germline V gene sequence: CDR1 SNHLY, CDR2 FYNNEI. The CDR3 DNA is TGTGCCAGCAGTGAACTAGCGGGGGCCGGGGAGACCCAGTACTTC. This translates into CASSELAGAGETQYF.

The chain couples TRBV30 to TRBJ2-5; D is perhaps TRBD1 (6 bases). CDR1 is GTSNPN, CDR2 SVGIG, per germline (reference sequence). The CDR3 extends over 13 amino acids. Trimming took 5 bases from V and 4 from J, leaving 14 bases between them. CDR3 nucleotides: TGTGCCTGGGGCACAGGGAGTCGAGAGACCCAGTACTTC. It codes for CAWGTGSRETQYF. The full variable domain, in which reference TRBV30 and TRBJ2-5 provide the parts outside the CDR3, is SQTIHQWPATLVQPVGSPLSLECTVEGTSNPNLYWYRQAAGRGLQLLFYSVGIGQISSEVPQNLSASRPQDRQFILSSKKLLLSDSGFYLCAWGTGSRETQYFGPGTRLLVL.

The gene calls are TRBV4-1 and TRBJ1-1, with D tentatively TRBD1 (6 bases). Germline V gives CDR1 MGHRA, CDR2 YSYEKL. This CDR3 is built from 12 residues. Between the trimmed V and J ends, which lost 2 bases and 7 bases, there was a span of 8 bases. CDR3 DNA sequence: TGCGCCAGCAGCCAACCGACAGGTGAAGCTTTCTTT. Protein: CASSQPTGEAFF.

The CDR3 nucleotides read TGTGCCTGGGGACATCCCGGAAACACCATATATTTT. Its protein product is CAWGHPGNTIYF. The rearrangement uses TRBV30 and TRBJ1-3, with a weak D call TRBD1 (5 bases). This CDR3 is 12 amino acids long. V lost 5 bases and J 4 bases, leaving 9 bases between the germline ends. Germline lookup yields CDR1 GTSNPN and CDR2 SVGIG (reference sequence).

The chain joins TRBV7-2 to TRBJ2-7, with D possibly TRBD2 on 6 matching bases. V lost 5 bases to trimming and J lost 3 bases, with 20 bases between them. Germline V gene data show CDR1 as SGHTA and CDR2 as FQGNSA. CDR3 length: 16 amino acids. CDR3: CASSLSSGDSHYEQYF. CDR3 nucleotides: TGTGCCAGCAGCCTTAGTAGTGGGGACTCGCACTACGAGCAGTACTTC.

This chain links TRBV7-6 with TRBJ1-2; D is ambiguous. The V end lost 5 bases, the J end lost 5 bases, and 15 bases lay between the germline ends. Germline CDR1 SGHVS, CDR2 FNYEAQ. This CDR3 has 14 residues. The CDR3 DNA is TGTGCCAGCAGCCCCCTCCCAACGGGTTATGGCTACACCTTC. As protein: CASSPLPTGYGYTF.

CDR3 sequence (DNA): TGTGCCACCCAAAGTAGACTCCAAGAGACCCAGTACTTC. This gives the protein CATQSRLQETQYF. V is TRBV19 and J is TRBJ2-5, with D unresolved. The CDR3 sequence is 13 residues long. Trimming pared 10 bases from V and 1 base from J, leaving 13 bases between. The V gene's germline CDR1 is LNHDA and CDR2 SQIVND (reference sequence).

The chain links TRBV7-2 to TRBJ2-3; 11 bases are a match to TRBD2. Germline lookup yields CDR1 SGHTA and CDR2 FQGNSA. V shed 1 base and J 5 bases; nucleotides not matched to a gene: 5. This CDR3 has 16 amino acids. CDR3 sequence: CASSLGLAGRGDTQYF. CDR3 DNA sequence: TGTGCCAGCAGCTTAGGACTAGCGGGGCGAGGAGATACGCAGTATTTT. The whole variable domain, filled in from reference TRBV7-2 and TRBJ2-3, reads GAGVSQSPSNKVTEKGKDVELRCDPISGHTALYWYRQSLGQGLEFLIYFQGNSAPDKSGLPSDRFSAERTGGSVSTLTIQRTQQEDSAVYLCASSLGLAGRGDTQYFGPGTRLTVL.

V is TRBV21-1 and J is TRBJ2-7; the table assigns TRBD2, which was not confirmed against the DNA. TRBV21-1 is flagged as a pseudogene. This CDR3 is built from 14 residues. The CDR3 loop reads CAIISVPSSYEQYF. The CDR3 DNA follows: TGTGCCATTATATCAGTTCCTAGCTCCTACGAGCAGTACTTC.

The rearrangement links TRBV2 to TRBJ2-7; TRBD2 is a possible D gene (7 bases). V gave up 3 bases and J gave up 2 bases, with 17 bases separating them. The CDR3 consists of 16 residues. Germline V CDR1 and CDR2: SNHLY, FYNNEI. The CDR3 sequence is CASSDSGGAFPYEQYF. DNA of the CDR3: TGTGCCAGCAGTGACTCGGGGGGCGCATTCCCCTACGAGCAGTACTTC.

The chain recombines TRBV4-2 with TRBJ2-7, with D perhaps matching TRBD1 (5 bases). Trimming removed 0 bases at V and 1 base at J, with 13 bases between. Germline values: CDR1 LGHNA, CDR2 YNFKEQ. CDR3 size: 16 residues. The CDR3 region is CASSQEVGRGSYEQYF. The CDR3 DNA sequence: TGTGCCAGCAGCCAAGAAGTGGGAAGGGGTTCCTACGAGCAGTACTTC.

CDR3 bases: TGTGCCAGTAGTAAGACAGGGTCTCGCTACACCTTC. Its translation is CASSKTGSRYTF. This rearrangement joins TRBV19 to TRBJ1-2; 7 nucleotides align to TRBD1. This CDR3 is 12 amino acids long. Germline V gene sequence: CDR1 LNHDA, CDR2 SQIVND (reference sequence). The V gene end was trimmed by 4 bases and the J gene end by 9 bases; junction bases not matched to a gene: 5. The complete variable domain, with remaining parts taken from reference TRBV19 and TRBJ1-2, reads DGGITQSPKYLFRKEGQNVTLSCEQNLNHDAMYWYRQDPGQGLRLIYYSQIVNDFQKGDIAEGYSVSREKKESFPLTVTSAQKNPTAFYLCASSKTGSRYTFGSGTRLTVV.

V gene TRBV5-1 combines with J gene TRBJ2-5, with 9 bases lining up with TRBD1. V was pared by 4 bases and J by 5 bases, with 12 bases of the junction left unmatched. The CDR3 runs to 16 residues. From germline, CDR1 is SGHRS and CDR2 YFSETQ. The CDR3 sequence is CASSPRDRAVEETQYF. CDR3 nucleotide sequence: TGCGCCAGCAGCCCCCGGGACAGGGCCGTCGAGGAGACCCAGTACTTC.

V usage is TRBV19 and J usage is TRBJ2-2; 7 bases agree with TRBD1. CDR1 and CDR2 from the germline V gene are LNHDA and SQIVND (reference sequence). The CDR3 loop spans 17 amino acids. V was pared by 2 bases and J by 0 bases, with 6 bases of the junction left unmatched. For the CDR3, the DNA is TGTGCCAGTAGTATAAACCACAGGGGTTCGAACACCGGGGAGCTGTTTTTT. Translating it yields CASSINHRGSNTGELFF.

The chain couples TRBV12-2 to TRBJ2-2; TRBD2 is the table's D call, not checked against the DNA. TRBV12-2 is annotated as a pseudogene. This CDR3 is 20 amino acids long. In nucleotides, the CDR3 is TGTGCAAGTCGCTTAGATTGGGCCGGGACTAGCGGGGGCATTACCGGGGAGCTGTTTTTT. Its protein is CASRLDWAGTSGGITGELFF.

The V and J genes are TRBV6-5 and TRBJ2-3; 9 bases map to TRBD2. The CDR3 has 16 amino acids. Germline CDR1 and CDR2: MNHEY and SVGAGI. J was trimmed by 4 bases and V by 2 bases; bases with no gene match: 7. CDR3 protein: CASSYAGTSIADTQYF. The CDR3, as DNA: TGTGCCAGCAGTTACGCAGGGACTAGCATCGCAGATACGCAGTATTTT.

The chain has TRBV5-1 and TRBJ2-5; 10 bases fit TRBD2. The CDR3 spans 17 residues. V dropped 4 bases and J dropped 5; count of bases not matched to a gene: 14. Looked up from germline, CDR1 is SGHRS and CDR2 is YFSETQ. The CDR3 loop is CASSITGTSVPRETQYF. The CDR3 region has the DNA TGCGCCAGCAGCATAACCGGGACTAGCGTCCCTCGGGAGACCCAGTACTTC.

This chain links TRBV4-2 with TRBJ2-7; no firm D call. CDR3 length: 13 amino acids. V lost 0 bases and J lost 2, with 5 bases in between. Germline V lookup: CDR1 LGHNA, CDR2 YNFKEQ. The CDR3 sequence is CASSQDLPYEQYF. The CDR3 region has the DNA TGTGCCAGCAGCCAAGATCTACCCTACGAGCAGTACTTC.